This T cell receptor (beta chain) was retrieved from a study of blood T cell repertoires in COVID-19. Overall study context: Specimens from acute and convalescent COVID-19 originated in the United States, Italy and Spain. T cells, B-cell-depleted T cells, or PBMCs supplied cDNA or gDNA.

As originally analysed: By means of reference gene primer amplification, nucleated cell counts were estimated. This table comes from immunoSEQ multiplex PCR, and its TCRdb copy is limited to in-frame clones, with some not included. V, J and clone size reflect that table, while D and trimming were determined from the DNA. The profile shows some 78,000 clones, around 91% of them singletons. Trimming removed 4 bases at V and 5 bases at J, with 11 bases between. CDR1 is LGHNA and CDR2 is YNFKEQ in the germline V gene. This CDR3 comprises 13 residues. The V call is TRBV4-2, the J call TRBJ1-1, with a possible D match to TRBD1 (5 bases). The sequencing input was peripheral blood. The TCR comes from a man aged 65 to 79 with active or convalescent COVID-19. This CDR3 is CASSLTGGTEAFF. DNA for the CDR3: TGTGCCAGCAGCCTAACGGGGGGAACTGAAGCTTTCTTT.